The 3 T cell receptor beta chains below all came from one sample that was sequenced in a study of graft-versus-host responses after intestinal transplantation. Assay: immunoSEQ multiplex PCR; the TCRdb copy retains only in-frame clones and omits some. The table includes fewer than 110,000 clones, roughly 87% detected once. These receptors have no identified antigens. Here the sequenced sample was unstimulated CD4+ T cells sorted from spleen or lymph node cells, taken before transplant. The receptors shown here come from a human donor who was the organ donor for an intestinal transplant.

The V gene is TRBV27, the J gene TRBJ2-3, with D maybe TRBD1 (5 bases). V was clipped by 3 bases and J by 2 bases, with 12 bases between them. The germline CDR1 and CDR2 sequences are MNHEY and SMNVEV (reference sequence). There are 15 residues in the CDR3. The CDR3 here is CASSLMGQNTDTQYF. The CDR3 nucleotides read TGTGCCAGCAGTTTGATGGGGCAGAACACAGATACGCAGTATTTT.

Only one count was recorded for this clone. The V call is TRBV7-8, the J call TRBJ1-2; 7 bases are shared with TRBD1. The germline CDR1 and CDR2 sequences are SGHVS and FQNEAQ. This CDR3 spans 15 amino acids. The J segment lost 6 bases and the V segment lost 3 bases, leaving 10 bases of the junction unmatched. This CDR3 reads CASSLDQTGHNGYTF. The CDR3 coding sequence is TGTGCCAGCAGCTTGGATCAGACAGGGCACAATGGCTACACCTTC.

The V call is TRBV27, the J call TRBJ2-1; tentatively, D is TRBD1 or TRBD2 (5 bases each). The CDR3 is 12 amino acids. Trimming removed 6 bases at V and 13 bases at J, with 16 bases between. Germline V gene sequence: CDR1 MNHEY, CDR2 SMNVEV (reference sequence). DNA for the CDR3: TGTGCCAGCAGCTTTGTTGGGACGAACCAGTTCTTC. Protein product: CASSFVGTNQFF.